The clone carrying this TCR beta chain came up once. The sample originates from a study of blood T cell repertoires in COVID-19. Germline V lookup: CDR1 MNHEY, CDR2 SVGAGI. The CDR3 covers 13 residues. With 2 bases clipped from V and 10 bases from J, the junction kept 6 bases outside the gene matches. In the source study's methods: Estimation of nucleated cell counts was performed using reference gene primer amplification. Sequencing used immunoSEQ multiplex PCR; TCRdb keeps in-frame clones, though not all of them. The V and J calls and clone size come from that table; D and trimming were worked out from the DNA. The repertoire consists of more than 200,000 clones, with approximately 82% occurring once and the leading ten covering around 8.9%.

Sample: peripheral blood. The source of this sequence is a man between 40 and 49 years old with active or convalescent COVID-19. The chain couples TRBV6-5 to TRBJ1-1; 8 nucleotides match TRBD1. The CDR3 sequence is CASSYRGRGLAFF. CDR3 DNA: TGTGCCAGCAGTTACCGGGGCAGGGGGCTAGCTTTCTTT.